This TCR beta chain was documented in a study of shared clonotypes between healthy human individuals (dated by TCRdb to about 2020). Study-level background: Three men and a couple of women, aged 18 to 49 years, made up the cohort. For each donor, CD4 naive and CD4 memory were each given three plates, CD8 naive was given two plates, and CD8 memory was given one plate. Between about 0.8 and 9 billion PBMCs per donor were obtained by leukapheresis. To increase sequencing depth and limit assay-specific biases, TCR repertoire library preparation and sequencing were carried out by different laboratories using diverse techniques. The study deeply sequenced blood TCR repertoires of 5 or 6 healthy adults to estimate repertoire size and the extent of clonotype sharing between individuals.

What the research found in general, with its limitations: The small number of donors limited the genetic and exposure-history diversity represented. Estimated clonotype richness was generally larger for naive than for memory subsets. Higher generation probabilities were observed for clonotypes shared by all four sorted-subset donors than for non-shared clonotypes. Across a handful of donors, 5% to 6% of naive CD4, approximately 4% of naive CD8, around 2.1% of memory CD4, and approximately 0.4% of memory CD8 clonotypes were shared. Even with the large sequencing depth, rarefaction of the sorted-subset datasets indicated that sequencing was incomplete. Pairwise subsampling indicated that sequencing depth was expected to affect the degree of clonotype sharing among donors. Only blood was sampled, and tissue TCR repertoires likely differ from those in blood.

From the cysteine up to the phenylalanine, the CDR3 has a length of 13 residues. CDR3 DNA only is kept here, 39 bases in frame from base 1. The CDR1 and CDR2 encoded by the germline V gene are SGHTA and FQGNSA. V was cut back by 3 bases and J by 6 bases, leaving a gap of 9 bases between them. Regarding this clone: Its cognate antigen has yet to be identified. Per-base quality was not reported, and no clone a single base away is much larger than it.

Using the deep immunoSEQ assay, multiplex PCR amplified TCR CDR3 regions from genomic DNA. For each cell subset, the extracted genomic DNA was distributed evenly across all wells of several immunoSEQ 96-well plates, and each plate served as one replicate. For sorted subsets, about 200 ng genomic DNA, equal to tens of thousands of T cell genomes, was loaded into each replicate PCR. Purified libraries were quantified with a Qubit 3.0 fluorometer, sized on a Bioanalyzer 2100, and re-quantified with the KAPA Library Quantification kit. Every immunoSEQ 96-well plate was sequenced on a separate single-read 150-cycle Illumina NextSeq 550 flow cell. The paper's data handling went like this. Because the immunoSEQ output included only junctional sequences and no quality scores, the filtering could not be the same as the filtering used for full-length reads. To assign V/J genes and CDR3, sequences were annotated using PyIR, a Python wrapper for IgBLAST v1.9, with IMGT germline references. Any read was removed if the V/J assignment was weak (E-value above 1e-6), the CDR3 was missing, or the read contained stop codons, out-of-frame junctions, or ambiguous translated residues. A V3J clonotype was defined by an identical inferred V gene, J gene, and CDR3 amino acid sequence. The percentage overlap between two repertoires was calculated by dividing the number of shared unique clonotypes by the size of the smaller repertoire. Richness of each repertoire was evaluated using RTK rarefaction, the Chao1 estimator, and Recon v2.1 estimates of unobserved clonotypes. OLGA was used to compute generation probabilities for all TCRbeta clonotypes that the gDNA method yielded from a few donors. This is the immuneACCESS table as TCRdb keeps it, with only in-frame sequences that have V and J called. A part of the clones is gone; compared with another copy, unresolved V genes explain less than half, and the rest is unexplained. The V and J calls and clone size come from that table; D and trimming were worked out from the DNA. This sample comprises millions of clones, 90% to 95% of them detected only once. The ten largest clonotypes hold over 0.12% of the sample.

The donors were healthy, HIV-negative adults with no recently reported acute infections or vaccinations. Every donor was a Caucasian adult living in Nashville, Tennessee, USA. CD4+ T cells were enriched by magnetic negative selection; naive cells were then positively selected on CD45RA, and the negative fraction formed the memory subset. Blood was obtained by leukapheresis, after which PBMCs were separated by Ficoll-Histopaque density gradient centrifugation and cryopreserved in liquid nitrogen vapor phase. Analytical flow cytometry was used to check the purity and quantity of each magnetically sorted T cell population. Genomic DNA was isolated from each sorted fraction and quantified by UV absorbance on a Nanodrop 2000c.

The clonotype originates from a man aged 18-30 years in good health. The sequenced sample was naive CD4+ T cells sorted from blood. The cell subset or site label of this sample denotes: CD45RA+ positively selected. Recombination joined TRBV7-2 with TRBJ2-1, with the D gene not confidently named. The CDR3 sequence is CASSLTVGNEQFF. The DNA is TGTGCCAGCAGCTTGACTGTAGGCAATGAGCAGTTCTTC.